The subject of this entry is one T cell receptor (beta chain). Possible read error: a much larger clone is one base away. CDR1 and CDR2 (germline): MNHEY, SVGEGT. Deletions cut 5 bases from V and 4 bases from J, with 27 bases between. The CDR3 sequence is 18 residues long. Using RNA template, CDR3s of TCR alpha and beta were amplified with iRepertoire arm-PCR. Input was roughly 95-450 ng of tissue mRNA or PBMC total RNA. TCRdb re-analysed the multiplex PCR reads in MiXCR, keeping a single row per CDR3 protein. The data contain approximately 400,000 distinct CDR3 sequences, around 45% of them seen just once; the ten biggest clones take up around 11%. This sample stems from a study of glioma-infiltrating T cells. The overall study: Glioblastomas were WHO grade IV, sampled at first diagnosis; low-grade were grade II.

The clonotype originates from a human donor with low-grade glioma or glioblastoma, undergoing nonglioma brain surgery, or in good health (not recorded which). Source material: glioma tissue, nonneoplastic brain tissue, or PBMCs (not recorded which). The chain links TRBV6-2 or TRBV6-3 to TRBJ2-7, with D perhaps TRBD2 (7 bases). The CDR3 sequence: CASSPLPLGLGGEYEQYF. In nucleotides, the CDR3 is TGTGCCAGCAGTCCCCTGCCCCTAGGACTAGGGGGAGAGTACGAGCAGTACTTC.